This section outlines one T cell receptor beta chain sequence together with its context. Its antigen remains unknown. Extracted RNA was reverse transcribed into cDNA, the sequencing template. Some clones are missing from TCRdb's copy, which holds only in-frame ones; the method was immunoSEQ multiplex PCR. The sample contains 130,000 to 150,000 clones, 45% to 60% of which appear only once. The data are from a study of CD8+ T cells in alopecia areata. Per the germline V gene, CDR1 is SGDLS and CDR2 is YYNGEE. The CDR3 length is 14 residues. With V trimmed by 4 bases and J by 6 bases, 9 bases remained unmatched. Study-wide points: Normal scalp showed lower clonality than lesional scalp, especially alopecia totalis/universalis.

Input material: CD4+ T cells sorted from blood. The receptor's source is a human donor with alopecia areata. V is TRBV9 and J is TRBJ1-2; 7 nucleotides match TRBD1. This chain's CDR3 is CASSSRDSPDGYTF. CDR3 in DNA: TGTGCCAGCAGCTCCCGGGACAGTCCGGATGGCTACACCTTC.